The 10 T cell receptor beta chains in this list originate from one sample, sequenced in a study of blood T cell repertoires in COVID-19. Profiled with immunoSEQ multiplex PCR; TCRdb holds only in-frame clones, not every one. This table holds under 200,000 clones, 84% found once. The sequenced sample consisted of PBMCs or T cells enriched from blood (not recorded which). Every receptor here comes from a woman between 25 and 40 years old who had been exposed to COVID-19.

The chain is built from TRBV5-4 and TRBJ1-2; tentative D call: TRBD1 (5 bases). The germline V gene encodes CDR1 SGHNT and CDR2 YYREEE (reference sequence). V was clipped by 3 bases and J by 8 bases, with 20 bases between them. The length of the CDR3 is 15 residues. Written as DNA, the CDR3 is TGTGCCAGCAGCTGGGGTTGGGGGGGAGCGGGCGGCTACACCTTC. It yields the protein CASSWGWGGAGGYTF.

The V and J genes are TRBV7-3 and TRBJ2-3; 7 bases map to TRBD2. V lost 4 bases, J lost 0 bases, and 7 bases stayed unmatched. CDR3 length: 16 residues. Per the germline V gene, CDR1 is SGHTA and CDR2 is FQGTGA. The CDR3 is CASSYTGGTSTDTQYF. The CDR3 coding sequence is TGTGCCAGCAGCTATACCGGGGGGACTAGCACAGATACGCAGTATTTT. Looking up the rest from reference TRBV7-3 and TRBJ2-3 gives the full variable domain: GAGVSQTPSNKVTEKGKYVELRCDPISGHTALYWYRQSLGQGPEFLIYFQGTGAADDSGLPNDRFFAVRPEGSVSTLKIQRTERGDSAVYLCASSYTGGTSTDTQYFGPGTRLTVL.

This chain's CDR3 is CASSQDYASLAGGPPIETQYF. CDR3 nucleotide sequence: TGCGCCAGCAGCCAAGATTATGCGTCGCTAGCGGGGGGCCCGCCGATAGAGACCCAGTACTTC. The chain couples TRBV4-1 to TRBJ2-5; TRBD2 matches at 11 bases. The CDR3 has 21 amino acids. Trimming took 0 bases from V and 4 from J; bases not matched to a gene: 19. Germline CDR1 and CDR2: MGHRA and YSYEKL.

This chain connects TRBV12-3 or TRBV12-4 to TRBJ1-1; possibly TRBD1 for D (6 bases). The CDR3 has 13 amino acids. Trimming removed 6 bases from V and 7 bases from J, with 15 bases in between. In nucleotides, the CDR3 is TGTGCCAGCAGCTCGGACAGAGCTGATGAAGCTTTCTTT. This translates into CASSSDRADEAFF.

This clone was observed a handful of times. CDR3 bases: TGTGCCACCAGCCCGGACAGGGGGGATCGGGGCTACACCTTC. It specifies CATSPDRGDRGYTF. The J gene is TRBJ1-2, the V gene TRBV15; 10 bases map to TRBD1. J lost 8 bases, V lost 5 bases, and 8 bases had no gene match. The CDR3 extends over 14 amino acids. Germline lookup yields CDR1 LNHNV and CDR2 YYDKDF (reference sequence).

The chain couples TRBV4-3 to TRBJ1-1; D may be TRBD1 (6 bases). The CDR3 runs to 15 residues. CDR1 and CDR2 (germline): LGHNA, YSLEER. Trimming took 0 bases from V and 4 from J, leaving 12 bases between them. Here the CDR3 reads CASSQDQGFGTEAFF. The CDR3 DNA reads TGCGCCAGCAGCCAAGACCAGGGGTTTGGCACTGAAGCTTTCTTT.

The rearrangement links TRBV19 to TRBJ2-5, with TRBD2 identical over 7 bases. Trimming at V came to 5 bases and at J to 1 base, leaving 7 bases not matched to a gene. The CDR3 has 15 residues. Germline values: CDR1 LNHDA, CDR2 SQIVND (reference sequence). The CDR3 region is CASSPQRGRQETQYF. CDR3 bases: TGTGCCAGTAGTCCCCAGCGGGGCCGCCAAGAGACCCAGTACTTC. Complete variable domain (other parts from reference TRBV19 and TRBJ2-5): DGGITQSPKYLFRKEGQNVTLSCEQNLNHDAMYWYRQDPGQGLRLIYYSQIVNDFQKGDIAEGYSVSREKKESFPLTVTSAQKNPTAFYLCASSPQRGRQETQYFGPGTRLLVL.

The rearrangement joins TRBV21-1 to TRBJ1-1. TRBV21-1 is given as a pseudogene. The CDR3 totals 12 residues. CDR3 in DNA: TGTGCCAGCAGCAAATGCGGGTTCCTAGCTTTCTTT. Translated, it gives CASSKCGFLAFF.

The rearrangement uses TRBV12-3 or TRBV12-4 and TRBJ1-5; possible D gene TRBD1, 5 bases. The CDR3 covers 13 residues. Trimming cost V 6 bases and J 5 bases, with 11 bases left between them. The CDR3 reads CASSGTRHQPQHF. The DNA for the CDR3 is TGTGCCAGCAGCGGGACTAGGCATCAGCCCCAGCATTTT.

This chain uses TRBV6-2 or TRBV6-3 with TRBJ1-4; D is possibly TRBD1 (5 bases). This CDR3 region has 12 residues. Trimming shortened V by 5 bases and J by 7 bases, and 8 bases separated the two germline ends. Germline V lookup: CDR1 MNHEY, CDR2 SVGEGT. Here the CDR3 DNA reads TGTGCCAGCAGTACGGGGGGTGAAAAACTGTTTTTT. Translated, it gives CASSTGGEKLFF.